This T cell receptor (beta chain) appears in the sequencing data of a study of low-dose radiotherapy and immunotherapy resistance in tumors. V lost 5 bases and J 3 bases, leaving 11 bases between the germline ends. The CDR3 length is 14 residues. Germline CDR1 is SGHTA and CDR2 is FQGNSA. Many counts were recorded for this clonotype. Gene-specific TRAV and TRBV primers were used for first-strand cDNA, covering alpha and beta chains. Using a constant-region primer together with a V-primer adapter, TCRs were subjected to 15 to 20 PCR cycles of amplification. A single record per CDR3 protein comes from TCRdb applying MiXCR to the reads. The profile shows around 68,000 distinct CDR3 sequences, 26% of them singletons. Time point given: before trial treatment. Each donor was administered nivolumab, ipilimumab, aspirin, low-dose cyclophosphamide and low-dose radiotherapy. The presence of advanced solid tumors lacking tumor-infiltrating lymphocytes characterized eligible patients.

This receptor was taken from a male donor with rectosigmoid adenocarcinoma. The specimen was PBMCs, collected before treatment. This chain joins TRBV7-2 and TRBJ1-5; D remains ambiguous. The CDR3 bases are TGTGCCAGCAGCCGTCCGGACCTCAATCAGCCCCAGCATTTT. Its translation is CASSRPDLNQPQHF.